These 3 T cell receptor beta chains were sequenced from one sample in a study of blood T cell repertoires in COVID-19. Produced via immunoSEQ multiplex PCR; TCRdb's table is partial and in-frame only. The table records 110,000 or so clones, more than 80% of them present only once. Sequenced material: peripheral blood. The receptors were gathered from a woman aged 55-69 years with COVID-19, enrolled during active disease.

The rearrangement links TRBV19 to TRBJ2-2; D unresolved. Germline values: CDR1 LNHDA, CDR2 SQIVND (reference sequence). The CDR3 spans 16 residues. The V and J ends lost 3 bases and 5 bases respectively, with 16 bases between them. DNA of the CDR3: TGTGCCAGTAGTATCATGGTTGAGGCTTGGACCGGGGAGCTGTTTTTT. Translating gives CASSIMVEAWTGELFF. Full variable domain (rest looked up from reference TRBV19 and TRBJ2-2): DGGITQSPKYLFRKEGQNVTLSCEQNLNHDAMYWYRQDPGQGLRLIYYSQIVNDFQKGDIAEGYSVSREKKESFPLTVTSAQKNPTAFYLCASSIMVEAWTGELFFGEGSRLTVL.

This clone was found a few times. CDR3: CASSTTENEQFF. DNA of the CDR3: TGTGCCAGCAGCACGACAGAAAATGAGCAGTTCTTC. This chain uses TRBV12-3 or TRBV12-4 with TRBJ2-1; a possible D gene is TRBD1 (5 bases). The CDR3 spans 12 residues. V gave up 6 bases and J gave up 7 bases, with 10 bases separating them.

The V call is TRBV9, the J call TRBJ2-3; the D is unclear. Germline V gene sequence: CDR1 SGDLS, CDR2 YYNGEE. The length of the CDR3 is 15 residues. V lost 0 bases and J lost 0, with 8 bases in between. The CDR3 DNA sequence: TGTGCCAGCAGCGTAGACCTGGCCAGCACAGATACGCAGTATTTT. Protein sequence: CASSVDLASTDTQYF.